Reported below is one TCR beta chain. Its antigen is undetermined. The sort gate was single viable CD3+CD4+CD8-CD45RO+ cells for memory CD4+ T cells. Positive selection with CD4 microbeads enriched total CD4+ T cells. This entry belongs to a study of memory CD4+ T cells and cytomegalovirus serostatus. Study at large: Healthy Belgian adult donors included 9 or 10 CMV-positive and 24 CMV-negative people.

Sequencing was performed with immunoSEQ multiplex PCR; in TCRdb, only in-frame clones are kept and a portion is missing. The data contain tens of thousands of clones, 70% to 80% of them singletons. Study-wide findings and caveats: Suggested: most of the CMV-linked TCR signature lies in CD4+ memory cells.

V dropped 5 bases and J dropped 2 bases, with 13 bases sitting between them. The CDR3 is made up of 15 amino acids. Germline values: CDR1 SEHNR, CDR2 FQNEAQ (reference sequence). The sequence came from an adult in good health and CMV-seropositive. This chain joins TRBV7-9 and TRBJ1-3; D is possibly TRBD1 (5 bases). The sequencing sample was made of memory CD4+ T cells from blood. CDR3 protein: CASSRSPGAGNTIYF. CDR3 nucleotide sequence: TGTGCCAGCAGCCGCTCTCCGGGGGCTGGAAACACCATATATTTT.